This T cell receptor (beta chain) was documented in a study of immune cell composition in non-small cell lung cancer. Study-level information: Most cases were lung adenocarcinoma or squamous cell carcinoma. Findings and caveats of the study: Dominant in vivo tumour-associated clones were not shown to share tumour-reactive sequences.

With regard to this clone: Its antigen is as yet unknown.

CDR1 and CDR2 (germline): SGHNT, YYREEE (reference sequence). V gave up 4 bases and J gave up 4 bases, with 17 bases separating them. This CDR3 is 16 amino acids long. The normal lung sample lay at least 3 cm, and maximally far, from the tumour. Assay: immunoSEQ multiplex PCR; the TCRdb copy retains only in-frame clones and omits some. Among about 3,400 clones, roughly 69% were seen once, and the ten largest hold over 15%. Sequences were obtained from non-adjacent lung tissue. This chain connects TRBV5-4 to TRBJ2-2; maybe TRBD2 (5 bases). The TCR sequence derives from a human donor with non-small cell lung cancer. As DNA, the CDR3 is TGTGCCAGCAGCCCAACGGGGTCCCCCCGCACCGGGGAGCTGTTTTTT. As protein: CASSPTGSPRTGELFF.